This TCR beta chain emerged from a study of blood T cell repertoires in COVID-19. V dropped 1 base and J dropped 0; count of bases not matched to a gene: 6. Germline V gene lookup returns CDR1 PRHDT and CDR2 FYEKMQ (reference sequence). This CDR3 comprises 17 residues. How the authors handled the data: Amplifying reference gene primers gave estimates of nucleated cell counts. TCRdb's copy holds only in-frame clones and misses some; the assay was immunoSEQ multiplex PCR. V and J calls and clone size are those listed in that table; D and trimming were worked out from the DNA. This table has a few hundred thousand clones, around 87% appearing once.

The origin of this receptor is a woman in her twenties or thirties with COVID-19, enrolled during active disease. The sequencing input was peripheral blood. The chain combines TRBV13 with TRBJ2-1; TRBD2 aligns across 7 bases. The CDR3 DNA sequence: TGTGCCAGCAGCTTAGAGGCTAGCGGAATCTCCTACAATGAGCAGTTCTTC. This sequence encodes CASSLEASGISYNEQFF.